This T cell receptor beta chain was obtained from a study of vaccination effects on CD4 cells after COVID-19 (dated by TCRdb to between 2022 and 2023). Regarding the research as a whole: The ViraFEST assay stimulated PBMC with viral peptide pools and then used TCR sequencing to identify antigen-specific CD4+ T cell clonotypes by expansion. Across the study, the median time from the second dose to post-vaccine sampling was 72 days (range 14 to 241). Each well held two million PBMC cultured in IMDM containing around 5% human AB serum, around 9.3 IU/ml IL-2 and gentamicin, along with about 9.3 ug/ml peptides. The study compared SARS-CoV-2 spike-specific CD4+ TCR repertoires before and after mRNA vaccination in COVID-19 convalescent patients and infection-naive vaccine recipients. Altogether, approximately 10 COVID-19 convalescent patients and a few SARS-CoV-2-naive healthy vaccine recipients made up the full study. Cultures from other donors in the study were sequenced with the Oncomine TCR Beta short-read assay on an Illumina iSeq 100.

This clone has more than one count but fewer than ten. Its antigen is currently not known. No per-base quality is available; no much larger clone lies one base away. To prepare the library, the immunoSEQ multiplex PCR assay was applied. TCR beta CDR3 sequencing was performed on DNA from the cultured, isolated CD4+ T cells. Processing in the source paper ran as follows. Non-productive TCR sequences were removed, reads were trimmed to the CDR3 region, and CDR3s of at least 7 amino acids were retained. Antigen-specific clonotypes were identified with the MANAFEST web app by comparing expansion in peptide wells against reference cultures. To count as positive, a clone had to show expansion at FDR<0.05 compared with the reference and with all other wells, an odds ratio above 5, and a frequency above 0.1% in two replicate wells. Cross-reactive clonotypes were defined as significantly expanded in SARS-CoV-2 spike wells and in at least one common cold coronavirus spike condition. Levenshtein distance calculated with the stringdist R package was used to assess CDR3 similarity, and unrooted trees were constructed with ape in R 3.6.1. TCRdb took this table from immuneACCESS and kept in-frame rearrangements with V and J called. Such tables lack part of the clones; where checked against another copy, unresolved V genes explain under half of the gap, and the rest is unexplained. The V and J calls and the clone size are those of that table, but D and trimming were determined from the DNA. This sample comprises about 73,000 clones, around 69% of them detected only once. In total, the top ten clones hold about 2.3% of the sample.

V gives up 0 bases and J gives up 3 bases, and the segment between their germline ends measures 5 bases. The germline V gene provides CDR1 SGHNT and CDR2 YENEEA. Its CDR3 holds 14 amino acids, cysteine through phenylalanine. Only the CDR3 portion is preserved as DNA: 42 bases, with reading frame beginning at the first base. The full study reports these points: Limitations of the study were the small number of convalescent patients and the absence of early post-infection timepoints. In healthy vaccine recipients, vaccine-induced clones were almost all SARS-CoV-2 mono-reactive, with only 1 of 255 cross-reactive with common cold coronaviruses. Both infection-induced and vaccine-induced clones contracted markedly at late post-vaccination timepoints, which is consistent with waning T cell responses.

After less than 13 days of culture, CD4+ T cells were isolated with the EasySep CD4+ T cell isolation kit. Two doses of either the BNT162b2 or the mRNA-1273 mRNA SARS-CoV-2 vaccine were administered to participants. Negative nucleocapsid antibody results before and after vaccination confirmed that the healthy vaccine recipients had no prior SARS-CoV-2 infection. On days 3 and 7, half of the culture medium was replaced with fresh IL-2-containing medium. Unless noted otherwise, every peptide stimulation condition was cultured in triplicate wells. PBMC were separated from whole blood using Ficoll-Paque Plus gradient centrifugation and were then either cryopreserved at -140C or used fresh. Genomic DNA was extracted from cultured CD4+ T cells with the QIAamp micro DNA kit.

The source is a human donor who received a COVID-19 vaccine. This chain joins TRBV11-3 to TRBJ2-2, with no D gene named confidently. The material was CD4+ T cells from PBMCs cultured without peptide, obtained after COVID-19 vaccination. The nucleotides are TGTGCCAGCAGCTTAGATAGGCACACCGGGGAGCTGTTTTTT. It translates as CASSLDRHTGELFF.